The clone carrying this TCR beta chain was recorded many times. Its matching antigen is unknown. These data originate in a study of human T cells and chemical hapten exposure. Study background: Patches that contained 0.01% DPC were applied to the upper back and read at 6 days. Whole-study findings and limits: Expanded TCRs produced significantly more large CDR3 similarity clusters than controls did.

Time point of the sample: patch test 3, about 24 weeks after DPC sensitization. The treatment here: therapeutic diphenylcyclopropenone sensitization with weekly scalp DPC. Single cDNA molecules in the library carried unique molecular identifiers attached during preparation. Authors' methods: Across samples, TCR counts had a median of about 100,000 and ranged from 23,224 to 690,600. TCRdb fed the RACE reads into MiXCR, producing one record per CDR3 protein. TCRdb's processing, not the authors' own work, is the source of the V and J calls. The data show about 120,000 distinct CDR3 sequences, with about 11% seen just once and around 2.2% held by the top ten. The CDR3 is 14 residues long. The germline CDR1 and CDR2 sequences are KGHSH and LQKENI. Trimming shortened V by 2 bases and J by 8 bases, and 13 bases separated the two germline ends.

The rearrangement joins TRBV18 to TRBJ2-1; TRBD2 might be the D (6 bases). The receptor's source is a woman aged 45-65 years with alopecia areata. Some clones in this sample may be carry-over from other donors' samples. The material sequenced was whole blood, taken in connection with sensitization to the hapten diphenylcyclopropenone (DPC). Written as DNA, the CDR3 is TGTGCCAGCTCACCATTAAGCCCGGGGGATGAGCAGTTCTTC. It encodes CASSPLSPGDEQFF.